This entry is about one TCR beta chain. Its antigen is unknown. This specimen belongs to a study of cytomegalovirus exposure and HLA in healthy donors. Study findings and constraints: In a later analysis, 15,000 to 20,000 TCR beta sequences were associated with HLA alleles at 0.05 false discovery rate. TCR beta chain V- and J-gene trimming was linked, in a later analysis, to a missense variant in DCLRE1C. In a later analysis, TCR association rates varied by HLA locus: DRB1 most, HLA-C fewest. The study put 150 to 200 TCR beta chains on its list as cytomegalovirus-associated.

Per the germline V gene, CDR1 is SEHNR and CDR2 is FQNEAQ (reference sequence). The CDR3 runs 13 residues. The J segment lost 12 bases and the V segment lost 5 bases, leaving 5 bases of the junction unmatched. The PCR was carried out with 60 Vbeta primers and 13 Jbeta primers. Libraries were prepared by immunoSEQ multiplex PCR; TCRdb keeps only in-frame clonotypes and omits some of them. The profile covers around 250,000 clones, with about 86% appearing a single time and almost 8% taken by the ten largest. The chain recombines TRBV7-9 with TRBJ2-7; the match to TRBD2 covers 15 bases. Material: PBMCs. This TCR came from a woman aged 55-70 years in good health and CMV-seropositive. The CDR3 DNA sequence: TGTGCCAGCAGCATGGGACTAGCGGGAGGCGTGTACTTC. This encodes CASSMGLAGGVYF.